This TCR beta chain was profiled in a study of blood T cell repertoires in COVID-19. Study summary: The analysed material was cDNA or gDNA that came from T cells, B-cell-depleted T cells, or PBMCs.

Clones were sequenced by immunoSEQ multiplex PCR, and TCRdb holds only the in-frame ones, with some missing. The data hold 150,000 to 200,000 clones, with about 86% observed a single time. The CDR3 runs 15 residues. Trimming took 2 bases from V and 4 from J, leaving 11 bases between them. Germline assignment: CDR1 MNHEY and CDR2 SVGAGI. This clone has just one count. The source material was peripheral blood. The J gene is TRBJ2-2, the V gene TRBV6-5, with a tentative D call TRBD2 (5 bases). The TCR was taken from a woman in her sixties or seventies with COVID-19, enrolled during active disease. CDR3 nucleotides: TGTGCCAGCAGTTACCGGCGGGCGGGCACCGGGGAGCTGTTTTTT. This gives the protein CASSYRRAGTGELFF.